This TCR beta chain was obtained from a study of blood T cell repertoires in COVID-19. Study details: Researchers got acute and convalescent COVID-19 samples from the United States, Italy and Spain. Sample material is recorded as cDNA or gDNA derived from T cells, B-cell-depleted T cells, or PBMCs.

Original data processing: Cell counts per sample came from amplifying reference gene primers. Generated by immunoSEQ multiplex PCR, the TCRdb table keeps only in-frame clones and is missing some. V and J calls and clone size are as listed in that table; D and trimming were resolved from the DNA. This table holds roughly 200,000 clones, about 85% found once. From germline, CDR1 is MGHRA and CDR2 YSYEKL. The V gene lost 0 bases and the J gene lost 1 base, with 16 bases spanning the gap. There are 19 residues in the CDR3. This clonotype was obtained from a man aged 55-75 years with active or convalescent COVID-19. The V and J genes are TRBV4-1 and TRBJ1-6, with D perhaps TRBD1 (6 bases). The sequenced sample was peripheral blood. Here the CDR3 reads CASSQDHRQASSYNSPLHF. CDR3 DNA sequence: TGCGCCAGCAGCCAAGATCATAGACAGGCTTCATCCTATAATTCACCCCTCCACTTT.